This T cell receptor beta chain was captured in a study of T cell responses to AZD1222 COVID-19 vaccine. Germline V lookup: CDR1 SGHKS, CDR2 YYEKEE (reference sequence). The CDR3 has 16 residues. V dropped 5 bases and J dropped 0; count of bases not matched to a gene: 5. Method: immunoSEQ multiplex PCR; TCRdb's copy keeps in-frame clones and lacks some. The table records about 77,000 clones, around 90% of them present only once. The input for sequencing was peripheral blood, taken 28 days after the second AZD1222 dose. V gene TRBV5-5 combines with J gene TRBJ2-6; 7 bases map to TRBD1. The origin of this receptor is an adult who received the AZD1222 COVID-19 vaccine. The CDR3 bases are TGTGCCAGCAGGCTGACAGGGTCCTCTGGGGCCAACGTCCTGACTTTC. Residues: CASRLTGSSGANVLTF.